This T cell receptor (beta chain) was captured by sequencing in a study of beta chain features in type 1 diabetes. CDR3 length: 13 amino acids. V was pared by 5 bases and J by 6 bases, with 4 bases of the junction left unmatched. Germline CDR1 reads MNHEY; CDR2 reads SVGAGI. Expressed TCRB transcripts got sequenced, as all isolated RNA was reverse transcribed. Profiling relied on immunoSEQ multiplex PCR, and the TCRdb table lists in-frame clones only, not all of them. This sample has 38,000 or so clones, with almost 65% found just once. The specimen was Tregs from blood. The gene calls are TRBV6-5 and TRBJ2-1; 7 bases are shared with TRBD2. The receptor was derived from a woman in her thirties in good health. The CDR3 is CASSGEGLNEQFF. The CDR3 coding sequence is TGTGCCAGCAGTGGGGAGGGACTCAATGAGCAGTTCTTC.